These 2 T cell receptor beta chains originate from one sample sequenced in a study of CD8 T cells in ankylosing spondylitis. TCRdb analysed the 5' RACE reads with MiXCR anew, one entry per CDR3 protein. The repertoire has around 75,000 distinct CDR3 sequences, less than 6% of them found once; the top ten carry approximately 2.1%. What was sequenced was blood, either unsorted or a sorted T cell fraction (not recorded which). The receptors derive from a male donor with ankylosing spondylitis or in good health (not recorded which).

This clonotype was seen ten or more times. The chain uses TRBV7-2 and TRBJ2-6; D not resolved. The CDR3 sequence is 17 residues long. Trimming pared 3 bases from V and 0 bases from J, leaving 12 bases between. From germline, CDR1 is SGHTA and CDR2 FQGNSA. CDR3 coding DNA: TGTGCCAGCAGCTTTGTGGGTGGTCTCTCTGGGGCCAACGTCCTGACTTTC. Protein product: CASSFVGGLSGANVLTF.

This clonotype was observed at least ten times. The J gene is TRBJ2-1, the V gene TRBV5-1; TRBD1 matches at 7 bases. Losses at the gene ends were 3 bases for V and 6 bases for J; bases not matched to a gene: 3. Germline-derived CDR1 and CDR2 are SGHRS and YFSETQ. The CDR3 has 13 residues. CDR3 loop: CASSWTGGNEQFF. CDR3 coding DNA: TGCGCCAGCAGCTGGACAGGAGGCAATGAGCAGTTCTTC.